What follows is one T cell receptor beta chain and its context. Some clones are missing from TCRdb's copy, which holds only in-frame ones; the method was immunoSEQ multiplex PCR. Here the sample spans around 120,000 clones, approximately 87% being singletons. The data derive from a study of T cell responses to AZD1222 COVID-19 vaccine. Germline V CDR1 and CDR2: LGHDT, YNNKEL (reference sequence). V dropped 4 bases and J dropped 6 bases, with 9 bases sitting between them. This CDR3 is built from 12 residues. Specimen: peripheral blood, collected on day 0 of AZD1222 vaccination. The chain has TRBV3-1 (or the pseudogene TRBV3-2) and TRBJ1-1; D call uncertain. This receptor was obtained from an adult in good health. The CDR3 DNA is TGTGCCAGCAGCCCTTCAGCTTCTGAAGCTTTCTTT. Residues: CASSPSASEAFF.